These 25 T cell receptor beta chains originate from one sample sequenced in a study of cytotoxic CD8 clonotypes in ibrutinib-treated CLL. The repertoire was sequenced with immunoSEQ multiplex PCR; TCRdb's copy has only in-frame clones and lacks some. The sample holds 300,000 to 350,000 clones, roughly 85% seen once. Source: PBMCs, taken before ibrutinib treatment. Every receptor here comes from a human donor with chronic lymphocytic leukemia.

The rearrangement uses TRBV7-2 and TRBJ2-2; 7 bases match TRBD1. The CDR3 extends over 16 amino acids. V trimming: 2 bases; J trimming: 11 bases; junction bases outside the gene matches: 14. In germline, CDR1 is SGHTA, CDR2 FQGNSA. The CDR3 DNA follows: TGTGCCAGCAGCTTATTCATGACAGGGCATAATGCCGAGCTGTTTTTT. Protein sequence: CASSLFMTGHNAELFF.

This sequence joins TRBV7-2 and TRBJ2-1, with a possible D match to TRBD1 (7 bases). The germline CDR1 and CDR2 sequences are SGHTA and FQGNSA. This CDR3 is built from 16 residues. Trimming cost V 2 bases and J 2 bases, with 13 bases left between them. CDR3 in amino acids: CASSLFGGGTYNEQFF. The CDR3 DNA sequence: TGTGCCAGCAGCTTATTTGGAGGGGGCACCTACAATGAGCAGTTCTTC.

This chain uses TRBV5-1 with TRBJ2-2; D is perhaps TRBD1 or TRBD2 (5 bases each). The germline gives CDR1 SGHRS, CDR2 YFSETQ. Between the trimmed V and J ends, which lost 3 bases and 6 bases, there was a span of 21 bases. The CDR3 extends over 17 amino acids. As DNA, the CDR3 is TGCGCCAGCAGCTATAGCCGGGGACCCCAAAGAGCCGGGGAGCTGTTTTTT. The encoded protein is CASSYSRGPQRAGELFF.

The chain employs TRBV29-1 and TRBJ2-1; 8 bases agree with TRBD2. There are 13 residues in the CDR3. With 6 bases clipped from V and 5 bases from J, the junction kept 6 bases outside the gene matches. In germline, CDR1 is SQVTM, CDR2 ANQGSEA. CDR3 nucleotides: TGCAGCGTCCCCGGGAGGGGGAACAATGAGCAGTTCTTC. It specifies CSVPGRGNNEQFF.

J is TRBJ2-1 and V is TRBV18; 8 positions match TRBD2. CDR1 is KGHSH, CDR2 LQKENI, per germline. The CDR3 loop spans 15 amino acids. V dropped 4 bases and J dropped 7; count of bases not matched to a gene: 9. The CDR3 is CASSRTIAGWNEQFF. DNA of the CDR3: TGTGCCAGCTCACGGACGATAGCGGGATGGAATGAGCAGTTCTTC.

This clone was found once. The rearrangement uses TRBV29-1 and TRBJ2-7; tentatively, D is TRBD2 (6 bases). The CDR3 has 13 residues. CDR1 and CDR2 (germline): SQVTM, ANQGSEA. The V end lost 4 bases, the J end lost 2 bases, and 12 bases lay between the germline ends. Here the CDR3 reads CSVVGGSAYEQYF. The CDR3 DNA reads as TGCAGCGTTGTCGGAGGGTCGGCCTACGAGCAGTACTTC.

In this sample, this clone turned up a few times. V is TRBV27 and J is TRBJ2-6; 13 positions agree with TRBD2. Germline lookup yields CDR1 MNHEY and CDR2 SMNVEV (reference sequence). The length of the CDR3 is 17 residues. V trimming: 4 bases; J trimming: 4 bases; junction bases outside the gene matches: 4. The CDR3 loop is CASSSTSGRAGANVLTF. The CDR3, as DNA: TGTGCCAGCAGTTCTACTAGCGGGAGGGCCGGGGCCAACGTCCTGACTTTC.

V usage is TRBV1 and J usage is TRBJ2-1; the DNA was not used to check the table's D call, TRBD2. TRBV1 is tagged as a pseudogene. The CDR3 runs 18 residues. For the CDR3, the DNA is TGCACCAGCAGCCAAGATCCATGGCGGGAGGACCACTACAATGAGCAGTTCTTC. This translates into CTSSQDPWREDHYNEQFF.

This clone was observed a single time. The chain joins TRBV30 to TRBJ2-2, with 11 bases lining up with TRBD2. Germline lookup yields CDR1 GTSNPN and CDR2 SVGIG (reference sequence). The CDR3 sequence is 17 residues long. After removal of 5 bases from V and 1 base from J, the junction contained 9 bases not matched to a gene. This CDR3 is CAWESGLAGGNTGELFF. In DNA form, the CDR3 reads TGTGCCTGGGAGAGCGGACTAGCGGGCGGGAACACCGGGGAGCTGTTTTTT.

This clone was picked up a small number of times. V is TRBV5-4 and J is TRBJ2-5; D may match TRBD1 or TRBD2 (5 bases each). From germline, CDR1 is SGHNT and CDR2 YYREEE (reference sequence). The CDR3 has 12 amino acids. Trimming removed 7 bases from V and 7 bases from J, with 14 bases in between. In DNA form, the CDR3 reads TGTGCCAGCGGCGCAGGTGGGGGGACCCAGTACTTC. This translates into CASGAGGGTQYF. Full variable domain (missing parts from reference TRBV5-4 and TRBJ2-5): ETGVTQSPTHLIKTRGQQVTLRCSSQSGHNTVSWYQQALGQGPQFIFQYYREEENGRGNFPPRFSGLQFPNYSSELNVNALELDDSALYLCASGAGGGTQYFGPGTRLLVL.

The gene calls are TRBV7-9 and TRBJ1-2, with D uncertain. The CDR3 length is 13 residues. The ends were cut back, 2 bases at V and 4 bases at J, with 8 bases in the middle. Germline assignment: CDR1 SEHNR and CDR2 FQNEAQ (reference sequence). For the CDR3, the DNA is TGTGCCAGCAGCTTATATGGGAGCTATGGCTACACCTTC. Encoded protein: CASSLYGSYGYTF. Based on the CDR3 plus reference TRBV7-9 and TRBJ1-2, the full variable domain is DTGVSQNPRHKITKRGQNVTFRCDPISEHNRLYWYRQTLGQGPEFLTYFQNEAQLEKSRLLSDRFSAERPKGSFSTLEIQRTEQGDSAMYLCASSLYGSYGYTFGSGTRLTVV.

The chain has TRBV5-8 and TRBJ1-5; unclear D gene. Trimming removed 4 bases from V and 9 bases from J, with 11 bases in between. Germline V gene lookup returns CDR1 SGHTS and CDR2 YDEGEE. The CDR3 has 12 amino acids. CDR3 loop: CASSNYFSPQHF. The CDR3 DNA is TGTGCCAGCAGCAACTATTTTTCGCCCCAGCATTTT.

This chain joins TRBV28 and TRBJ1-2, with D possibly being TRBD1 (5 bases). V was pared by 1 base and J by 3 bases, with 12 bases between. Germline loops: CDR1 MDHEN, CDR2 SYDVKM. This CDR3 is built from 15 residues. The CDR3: CASSLSGTGYYGYTF. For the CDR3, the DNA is TGTGCCAGCAGTTTATCAGGGACTGGGTACTATGGCTACACCTTC.

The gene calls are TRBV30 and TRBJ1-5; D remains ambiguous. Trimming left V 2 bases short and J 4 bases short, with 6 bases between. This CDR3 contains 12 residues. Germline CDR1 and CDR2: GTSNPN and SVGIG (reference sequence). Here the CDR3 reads CAWSMLNQPQHF. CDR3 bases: TGTGCCTGGAGTATGCTGAATCAGCCCCAGCATTTT.

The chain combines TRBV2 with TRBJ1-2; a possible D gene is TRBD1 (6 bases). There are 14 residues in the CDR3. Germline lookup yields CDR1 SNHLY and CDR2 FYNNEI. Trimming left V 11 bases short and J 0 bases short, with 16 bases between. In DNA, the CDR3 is TGTGCCGGGGGCGTAAGGGGCGCTAACTATGGCTACACCTTC. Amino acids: CAGGVRGANYGYTF.

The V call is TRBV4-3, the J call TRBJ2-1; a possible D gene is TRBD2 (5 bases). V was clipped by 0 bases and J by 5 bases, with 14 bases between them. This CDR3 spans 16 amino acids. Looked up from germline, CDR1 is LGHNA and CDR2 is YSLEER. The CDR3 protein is CASSQDPIGSDNEQFF. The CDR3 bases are TGCGCCAGCAGCCAAGATCCGATCGGTAGCGACAATGAGCAGTTCTTC.

CDR3 sequence: CASSPGTGNYEQYF. The CDR3 bases are TGTGCCAGCAGTCCCGGGACAGGTAACTACGAGCAGTACTTC. The rearrangement links TRBV6-5 to TRBJ2-7, with TRBD1 matching 8 bases. Germline trimming cut 5 bases from V and 3 bases from J; bases unmatched to any gene: 6. The CDR3 extends over 14 amino acids. Germline values: CDR1 MNHEY, CDR2 SVGAGI.

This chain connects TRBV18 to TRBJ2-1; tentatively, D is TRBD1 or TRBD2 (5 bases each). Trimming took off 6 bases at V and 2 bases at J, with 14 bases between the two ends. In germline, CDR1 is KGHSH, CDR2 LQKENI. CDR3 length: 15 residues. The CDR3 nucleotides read TGTGCCAGCTCCTCGCCGGGACGGCCCTACAATGAGCAGTTCTTC. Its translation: CASSSPGRPYNEQFF. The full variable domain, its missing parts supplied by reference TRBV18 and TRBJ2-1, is NAGVMQNPRHLVRRRGQEARLRCSPMKGHSHVYWYRQLPEEGLKFMVYLQKENIIDESGMPKERFSAEFPKEGPSILRIQQVVRGDSAAYFCASSSPGRPYNEQFFGPGTRLTVL.

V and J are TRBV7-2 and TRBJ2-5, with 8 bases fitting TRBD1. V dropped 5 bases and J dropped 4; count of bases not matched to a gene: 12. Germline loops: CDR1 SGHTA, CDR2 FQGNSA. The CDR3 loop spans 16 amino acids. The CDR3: CASSPNGQGAGETQYF. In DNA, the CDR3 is TGTGCCAGCAGCCCCAACGGACAGGGAGCGGGAGAGACCCAGTACTTC.

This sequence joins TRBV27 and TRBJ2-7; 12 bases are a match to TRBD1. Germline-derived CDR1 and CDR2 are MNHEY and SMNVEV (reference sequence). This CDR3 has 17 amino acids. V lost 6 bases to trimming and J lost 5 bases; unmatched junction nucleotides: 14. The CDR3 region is CASRAPGDRGRWDEQYF. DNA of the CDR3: TGTGCCAGCAGAGCCCCGGGGGACAGGGGGCGTTGGGACGAGCAGTACTTC.

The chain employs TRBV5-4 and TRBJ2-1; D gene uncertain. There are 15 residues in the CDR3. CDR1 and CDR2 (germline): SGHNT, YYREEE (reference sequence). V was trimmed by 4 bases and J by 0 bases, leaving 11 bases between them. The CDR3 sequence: CASSPDSSSYNEQFF. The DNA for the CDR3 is TGTGCCAGCAGCCCCGACTCTAGCTCCTACAATGAGCAGTTCTTC.

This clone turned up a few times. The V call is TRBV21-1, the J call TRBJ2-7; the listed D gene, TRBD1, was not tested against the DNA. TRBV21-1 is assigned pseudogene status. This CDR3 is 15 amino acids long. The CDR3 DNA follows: TGTGCCAGCAGCCTTAGGACAGGGAGGGGATACGAGCAGTACTTC. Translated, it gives CASSLRTGRGYEQYF.

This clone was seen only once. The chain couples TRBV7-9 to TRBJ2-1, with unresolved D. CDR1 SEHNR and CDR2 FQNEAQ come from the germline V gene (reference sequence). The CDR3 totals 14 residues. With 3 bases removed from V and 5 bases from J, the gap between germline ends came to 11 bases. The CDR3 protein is CASSFNAVDNEQFF. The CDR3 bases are TGTGCCAGCAGCTTTAACGCAGTAGACAATGAGCAGTTCTTC.

Written as DNA, the CDR3 is TGTGCCTGGATCCTGGGGACTAGCGGACCCACTGAGCAGTTCTTC. It encodes CAWILGTSGPTEQFF. V gene TRBV30 combines with J gene TRBJ2-1; the match to TRBD2 covers 11 bases. The germline V gene encodes CDR1 GTSNPN and CDR2 SVGIG (reference sequence). The CDR3 is made up of 15 amino acids. After removal of 4 bases from V and 9 bases from J, the junction contained 11 bases not matched to a gene.

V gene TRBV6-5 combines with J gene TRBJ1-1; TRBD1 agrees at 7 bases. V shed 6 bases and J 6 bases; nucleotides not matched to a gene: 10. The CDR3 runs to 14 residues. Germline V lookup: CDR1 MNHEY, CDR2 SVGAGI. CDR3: CASSSRGLGSEAFF. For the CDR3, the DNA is TGTGCCAGCAGCTCGAGGGGGCTAGGCTCTGAAGCTTTCTTT.